Each of the 30 T cell receptor beta chains below was sequenced from the same sample in a study of identical twins. TCRdb called the 5' RACE reads again in MiXCR, with one record for every CDR3 protein. This sample has around 670,000 distinct CDR3 sequences, with over 5% found just once. The sequenced sample consisted of naive T cells sorted from blood. Every receptor here comes from a man aged 18 to 30 in good health.

The chain recombines TRBV12-3 or TRBV12-4 with TRBJ2-1; 8 bases line up with TRBD1. Losses at the gene ends were 8 bases for V and 0 bases for J; bases not matched to a gene: 6. CDR3 length equals 15 residues. The DNA of the CDR3 is TGTGCCAGCGGACGGACAGGGCTCTCCTACAATGAGCAGTTCTTC. This encodes CASGRTGLSYNEQFF.

This clonotype was counted many times. The chain employs TRBV11-2 and TRBJ2-7; no firm D call. The CDR3 contains 14 residues. Germline CDR1 SGHAT, CDR2 FQNNGV. Trimming left V 0 bases short and J 6 bases short, with 12 bases between. CDR3 loop: CASSLDPFKGEQYV. The DNA for the CDR3 is TGTGCCAGCAGCTTAGACCCTTTTAAGGGCGAGCAGTACGTC.

In regard to this clonotype: A much larger clone is a single base away; this may be a read error. The chain has TRBV24-1 and TRBJ2-1; 12 bases match TRBD2. CDR1 KGHDR and CDR2 SFDVKD come from the germline V gene. The CDR3 is 14 residues long. CDR3 DNA: TGTGCCACCAGTGTGACTAGCGGGAGAGATGAGCAGGTCTTC. The encoded protein is CATSVTSGRDEQVF.

This clonotype was counted many times. This chain connects TRBV15 to TRBJ2-7; 7 bases fit TRBD1. Germline CDR1 reads LNHNV; CDR2 reads YYDKDF (reference sequence). The CDR3 totals 14 residues. V gave up 0 bases and J gave up 5 bases; unmatched junction bases: 4. The CDR3 coding sequence is TGTGCCACCAGCAGAGAAAGGGGGCAGGACGAGCAGTACTTC. This translates into CATSRERGQDEQYF.

The chain uses TRBV5-1 and TRBJ2-1; 8 nucleotides line up with TRBD2. CDR3 length equals 19 residues. The germline gives CDR1 SGHRS, CDR2 YFSETQ. V dropped 2 bases and J dropped 4; count of bases not matched to a gene: 17. The CDR3 region has the DNA TGCGCCAGCAGCTTTAGGTCCCAGTCGTCCGGGAGGGGGTACAATGAGCAGTTCTTC. It specifies CASSFRSQSSGRGYNEQFF.

The chain joins TRBV18 to TRBJ2-1, with unresolved D. Germline V gives CDR1 KGHSH, CDR2 LQKENI. There are 13 residues in the CDR3. V lost 3 bases and J 4 bases, leaving 7 bases between the germline ends. CDR3 nucleotide sequence: TGTGCCAGCTCACCGGCAACTTACAATGAGCAGTTCTTC. Translated, it gives CASSPATYNEQFF.

This clonotype was counted many times. V is TRBV29-1 and J is TRBJ2-5; D not certain. CDR1 and CDR2 from the germline V gene are SQVTM and ANQGSEA. Trimming cost V 4 bases and J 2 bases, with 11 bases left between them. The CDR3 consists of 13 residues. Written as DNA, the CDR3 is TGCAGCGTTGGTTTACGGCTACAAGAGACCCAGTACTTC. It translates to CSVGLRLQETQYF.

Many counts were recorded for this clonotype. V usage is TRBV27 and J usage is TRBJ2-5, with D maybe TRBD1 (6 bases). V was pared by 1 base and J by 0 bases, with 15 bases between. Germline loops: CDR1 MNHEY, CDR2 SMNVEV (reference sequence). CDR3 length: 17 residues. CDR3 protein: CASSLFSTGSYQETQYF. DNA of the CDR3: TGTGCCAGCAGTTTATTCAGTACAGGGTCGTACCAAGAGACCCAGTACTTC.

The chain uses TRBV5-5 and TRBJ2-5; possible D gene TRBD2, 6 bases. V dropped 4 bases and J dropped 2 bases, with 12 bases sitting between them. CDR1 SGHKS and CDR2 YYEKEE come from the germline V gene (reference sequence). The CDR3 runs to 14 residues. CDR3 residues: CASSRDFRQETQYF. Written as DNA, the CDR3 is TGTGCCAGCAGCCGGGACTTTCGACAAGAGACCCAGTACTTC.

This clonotype was counted a few times. The CDR3 sequence: CSVGQATSSTQYF. The CDR3 bases are TGCAGCGTTGGACAGGCTACCTCGAGTACGCAGTATTTT. J is TRBJ2-3 and V is TRBV29-1; tentatively, D is TRBD1 (6 bases). Germline values: CDR1 SQVTM, CDR2 ANQGSEA. This CDR3 region has 13 residues. Trimming shortened V by 4 bases and J by 8 bases, and 16 bases separated the two germline ends.

This clonotype was counted many times. CDR3 loop: CASSDLRETHHEQFF. CDR3 nucleotides: TGCGCCAGCAGTGATCTTCGGGAAACCCACCATGAGCAGTTCTTC. The chain joins TRBV10-2 to TRBJ2-1, with D possibly matching TRBD2 (5 bases). This CDR3 is 15 amino acids long. From germline, CDR1 is WSHSY and CDR2 SAAADI. The germline V and J ends were trimmed by 3 bases and 8 bases, with 17 bases remaining between them.

This clonotype was picked up a small number of times. The J gene is TRBJ2-7, the V gene TRBV20-1; the match to TRBD1 covers 7 bases. This CDR3 spans 16 amino acids. Germline V gene lookup returns CDR1 DFQATT and CDR2 SNEGSKA (reference sequence). With 0 bases clipped from V and 5 bases from J, the junction kept 13 bases outside the gene matches. CDR3 residues: CSAREGVWGTENEQYF. The CDR3 DNA reads TGCAGTGCTAGAGAAGGGGTTTGGGGGACAGAGAACGAGCAGTACTTC.

This clonotype has a count of ten or more. This chain links TRBV10-3 with TRBJ2-3; D ambiguous. Germline V gene sequence: CDR1 ENHRY, CDR2 SYGVKD. V was trimmed by 4 bases and J by 10 bases, leaving 9 bases between them. The length of the CDR3 is 11 residues. As DNA, the CDR3 is TGTGCCATCAGTGCGGCGGAATCGCAGTATTTT. Its protein is CAISAAESQYF.

This clonotype was found many times. The chain uses TRBV6-1 and TRBJ2-7, with 10 bases lining up with TRBD2. Trimming cost V 4 bases and J 6 bases; bases outside gene matches: 3. The germline CDR1 and CDR2 sequences are MNHNS and SASEGT. This CDR3 has 13 amino acids. The CDR3 DNA reads as TGTGCCAGCAGTGCTGGACTAGCGGCCGAGCAGTACGTC. It codes for CASSAGLAAEQYV.

This clonotype was seen repeatedly, ten times or more. The chain has TRBV5-1 and TRBJ1-1; TRBD1 is a possible D gene (5 bases). CDR3 size: 13 residues. Trimming stripped 7 bases from V and 4 bases from J, with 14 bases between. The germline V gene has CDR1 SGHRS and CDR2 YFSETQ. CDR3 DNA sequence: TGCGCCAGCGGGGACGGAGGGATCACTGAAGCTTTCTTT. Translated, it gives CASGDGGITEAFF.

The chain couples TRBV20-1 to TRBJ2-1, with D possibly matching TRBD2 (6 bases). Trimming pared 0 bases from V and 5 bases from J, leaving 14 bases between. This CDR3 comprises 15 residues. Germline CDR1 DFQATT, CDR2 SNEGSKA (reference sequence). This CDR3 reads CSAREVASDHNEQFF. The CDR3 DNA follows: TGCAGTGCTAGAGAGGTGGCTAGCGACCACAATGAGCAGTTCTTC.

The V call is TRBV29-1, the J call TRBJ2-1, with D unresolved. Germline CDR1 SQVTM, CDR2 ANQGSEA. This CDR3 comprises 8 residues. The V gene lost 1 base and the J gene lost 15 bases, with 4 bases spanning the gap. CDR3 DNA sequence: TGCAGCGTTGAAGGTTCGTTCTTC. The encoded protein is CSVEGSFF.

This chain connects TRBV6-1 to TRBJ2-3, with TRBD2 identical over 7 bases. The CDR3 has 18 residues. Germline CDR1 reads MNHNS; CDR2 reads SASEGT. J gave up 5 bases and V 6 bases, and 20 bases lay outside the gene matches. CDR3 loop: CASSSLAALESFGDTQYF. Written as DNA, the CDR3 is TGTGCCAGCAGCTCCCTAGCGGCCCTGGAGAGTTTTGGAGATACGCAGTATTTT.

This chain uses TRBV29-1 with TRBJ1-1; D is ambiguous. This CDR3 has 16 residues. Trimming removed 0 bases at V and 1 base at J, with 15 bases between. Germline V CDR1 and CDR2: SQVTM, ANQGSEA. The DNA for the CDR3 is TGCAGCGTTGAAGAAGTGGTACTCGTGACGAACACTGAAGCTTTCTTT. Translating gives CSVEEVVLVTNTEAFF.

The V gene is TRBV5-1, the J gene TRBJ2-2; D is possibly TRBD1 (5 bases). CDR3 length: 15 amino acids. CDR1 is SGHRS and CDR2 is YFSETQ in the germline V gene. Trimming cost V 0 bases and J 7 bases, with 13 bases left between them. The CDR3, as DNA: TGCGCCAGCAGCTTGGTCCCAGGGAATAACGGGGAGCTGTTTTTT. This gives the protein CASSLVPGNNGELFF.

A few counts support this clonotype. The rearrangement links TRBV5-1 to TRBJ2-3, with D uncertain. CDR3 length equals 14 residues. Germline V gene sequence: CDR1 SGHRS, CDR2 YFSETQ. V lost 4 bases and J lost 11, with 20 bases in between. The CDR3 nucleotides read TGCGCCAGCAGCCCCGGAGTACTGGCTCCCCAGCAGTATTTT. This gives the protein CASSPGVLAPQQYF.

The table lists this clonotype with many counts. CDR3 sequence reads: CASSRGVNQPQHF. The CDR3 coding sequence is TGTGCCAGCAGTAGAGGGGTGAATCAGCCCCAGCATTTT. This chain uses TRBV6-1 with TRBJ1-5; D may be TRBD1 (5 bases). Germline values: CDR1 MNHNS, CDR2 SASEGT. V was pared by 5 bases and J by 4 bases, with 9 bases between. The CDR3 runs 13 residues.

The CDR3 region is CASQRGTGETQYF. CDR3 DNA: TGTGCCAGCCAGCGGGGGACGGGAGAGACCCAGTACTTC. J is TRBJ2-5 and V is TRBV6-1, with 8 nucleotides matching TRBD2. The V segment lost 8 bases and the J segment 4 bases; nucleotides outside the gene matches: 6. The CDR3 runs to 13 residues. CDR1 MNHNS and CDR2 SASEGT come from the germline V gene.

This clonotype was detected many times. The chain combines TRBV10-3 with TRBJ2-5, with D perhaps TRBD1 (6 bases). Trimming removed 5 bases from V and 4 bases from J, with 11 bases in between. This CDR3 region has 13 residues. The germline CDR1 and CDR2 sequences are ENHRY and SYGVKD. The CDR3 loop is CAISPGQRETQYF. The DNA for the CDR3 is TGTGCCATCAGTCCCGGACAGAGAGAGACCCAGTACTTC.

J is TRBJ2-3 and V is TRBV20-1; 9 bases are shared with TRBD2. Germline values: CDR1 DFQATT, CDR2 SNEGSKA (reference sequence). The V gene end was trimmed by 4 bases and the J gene end by 4 bases; junction bases not matched to a gene: 6. The CDR3 extends over 14 amino acids. The chain's CDR3 is CSAIGGRAPDTQYF. CDR3 coding DNA: TGCAGTGCTATCGGCGGGAGGGCCCCAGATACGCAGTATTTT.

In its sample, this clonotype was seen a few times. This chain uses TRBV24-1 with TRBJ2-3; D gene ambiguous. V was pared by 4 bases and J by 3 bases, with 13 bases between. Germline V gene sequence: CDR1 KGHDR, CDR2 SFDVKD. The CDR3 is 15 amino acids. The CDR3 DNA sequence: TGTGCCACCAGTGACCGTGGCGACCGGACAGATACGCAGTATTTT. It translates to CATSDRGDRTDTQYF.

This clonotype was detected only a few times. The rearrangement links TRBV6-5 to TRBJ2-5; TRBD2 agrees at 8 bases. V trimming: 0 bases; J trimming: 5 bases; junction bases outside the gene matches: 8. CDR3 length: 16 residues. Germline V gives CDR1 MNHEY, CDR2 SVGAGI. CDR3 sequence (DNA): TGTGCCAGCAGTTACTCGGGCGGGAGGCCGATCGAGACCCAGTACTTC. This codes for CASSYSGGRPIETQYF.

There are many counts of this clonotype. J is TRBJ1-5 and V is TRBV20-1, with D perhaps matching TRBD1 (6 bases). The CDR3 is 15 residues long. V dropped 1 base and J dropped 5 bases, with 15 bases sitting between them. Per germline, CDR1 DFQATT and CDR2 SNEGSKA (reference sequence). CDR3 DNA: TGCAGTGCTAGAGGACGGGGGGCGGGAGATCAGCCCCAGCATTTT. Protein sequence: CSARGRGAGDQPQHF.

This clonotype was recorded many times. The CDR3 loop is CAISEKTGGRAFF. The CDR3 nucleotides are TGTGCCATCAGTGAGAAGACAGGGGGAAGAGCTTTCTTT. The chain employs TRBV10-3 and TRBJ1-1; 9 nucleotides line up with TRBD1. Trimming removed 2 bases from V and 10 bases from J; junction bases left unmatched: 5. The CDR3 is 13 amino acids. Germline-derived CDR1 and CDR2 are ENHRY and SYGVKD.

This CDR3 is CAIHSRGPFYEQYV. The CDR3 region has the DNA TGTGCCATCCACAGCAGGGGGCCCTTCTACGAGCAGTACGTC. This sequence joins TRBV6-1 and TRBJ2-7, with TRBD1 matching over 8 bases. The germline V gene has CDR1 MNHNS and CDR2 SASEGT. The CDR3 has 14 amino acids. J gave up 3 bases and V 10 bases, and 11 bases lay outside the gene matches.